One and the same sample provided the 23 T cell receptor beta chains below, sequenced in a study of CD8+ T cells in alopecia areata (dated by TCRdb to 2016 to 2019). This specimen's time point label, interpreted: roughly 27 days on oral tofacitinib. Explained via the paper, the treatment or condition label denotes: oral pan-JAK inhibitor, 5-10 mg twice daily. Libraries were constructed by the immunoSEQ multiplex PCR assay. RNA was extracted from all samples and reverse transcribed into cDNA as template for TCR sequencing. This immuneACCESS table, as held by TCRdb, lists in-frame sequences with V and J called but not all clones. Of the missing ones, under half trace to an unresolved V gene in checked studies; the others have no known cause. The sample includes some 120,000 clones, with roughly 57% observed a single time. The ten biggest clones cover around 6% of the sample. The sequenced sample was CD4+ T cells sorted from blood, obtained at week 4, from a patient treated with tofacitinib. These TCRs come from a human donor with alopecia areata.

This clone turned up a few times. This chain connects TRBV28 to TRBJ2-7, with a tentative D call TRBD2 (5 bases). The CDR3 totals 14 residues. The V gene's germline CDR1 is MDHEN and CDR2 SYDVKM. The V and J ends lost 6 bases and 6 bases respectively, with 18 bases between them. The CDR3 DNA sequence: TGTGCCAGCAGGAATACTAGGTTAGGCGGCGAGCAGTACTTC. Residues: CASRNTRLGGEQYF.

J is TRBJ2-6 and V is TRBV5-4; possibly TRBD2 for D (5 bases). Trimming took off 7 bases at V and 0 bases at J, with 17 bases between the two ends. Germline V lookup: CDR1 SGHNT, CDR2 YYREEE (reference sequence). The CDR3 totals 17 residues. This CDR3 is CASWPSRGSSGANVLTF. The DNA for the CDR3 is TGTGCCAGCTGGCCTTCTCGAGGGAGCTCTGGGGCCAACGTCCTGACTTTC.

The chain joins TRBV30 to TRBJ2-2; TRBD2 agrees at 11 bases. Unmatched junction bases numbered 4, after V lost 0 bases and J lost 4 bases. The germline CDR1 and CDR2 sequences are GTSNPN and SVGIG (reference sequence). There are 16 residues in the CDR3. CDR3 sequence: CAWSVRLAGPTGELFF. CDR3 bases: TGTGCCTGGAGTGTTAGACTAGCGGGACCCACCGGGGAGCTGTTTTTT.

The chain joins TRBV7-3 to TRBJ2-1; 8 bases line up with TRBD2. Germline V gene lookup returns CDR1 SGHTA and CDR2 FQGTGA. The V gene end was trimmed by 5 bases and the J gene end by 6 bases; junction bases not matched to a gene: 9. This CDR3 is 15 amino acids long. The CDR3 DNA follows: TGTGCCAGCAGCAAACCCGGGACTAGAGCCAATGAGCAGTTCTTC. This codes for CASSKPGTRANEQFF.

The rearrangement joins TRBV5-1 to TRBJ2-2, with no clear D. The germline V and J ends were trimmed by 5 bases and 1 base, with 6 bases remaining between them. Germline-derived CDR1 and CDR2 are SGHRS and YFSETQ. The CDR3 runs to 13 residues. This chain's CDR3 is CASRGLNTGELFF. CDR3 coding DNA: TGCGCCAGCAGAGGCTTGAACACCGGGGAGCTGTTTTTT.

This chain links TRBV6-4 with TRBJ2-7, with unresolved D. CDR1 MRHNA and CDR2 SNTAGT come from the germline V gene. The germline V and J ends were trimmed by 3 bases and 9 bases, with 0 bases remaining between them. This CDR3 has 8 amino acids. In DNA form, the CDR3 reads TGTGCCAGCAGTGAGCAGTACTTC. As protein: CASSEQYF.

This rearrangement joins TRBV14 to TRBJ1-1, with no clear D. CDR3 length: 13 residues. With 5 bases removed from V and 1 base from J, the gap between germline ends came to 8 bases. The V gene's germline CDR1 is SGHDN and CDR2 FVKESK. CDR3 in amino acids: CASSGLKNTEAFF. The CDR3 nucleotides read TGTGCCAGCAGCGGTCTCAAGAACACTGAAGCTTTCTTT.

The chain carries TRBV7-2 and TRBJ2-4; D remains ambiguous. The germline V gene encodes CDR1 SGHTA and CDR2 FQGNSA. The CDR3 has 14 residues. The V end was cut by 2 bases, the J end by 7 bases, with 12 bases between. This CDR3 is CASSLSQGFNIQYF. DNA of the CDR3: TGTGCCAGCAGCTTATCCCAAGGCTTCAACATTCAGTACTTC.

The chain joins TRBV7-3 to TRBJ1-1; D gene uncertain. The CDR3 spans 14 residues. In germline, CDR1 is SGHTA, CDR2 FQGTGA. The V gene lost 2 bases and the J gene lost 2 bases, with 9 bases spanning the gap. DNA of the CDR3: TGTGCCAGCAGCTTATACGGCCTAAACACTGAAGCTTTCTTT. It yields the protein CASSLYGLNTEAFF. Drawing the rest from reference TRBV7-3 and TRBJ1-1, the complete variable domain is GAGVSQTPSNKVTEKGKYVELRCDPISGHTALYWYRQSLGQGPEFLIYFQGTGAADDSGLPNDRFFAVRPEGSVSTLKIQRTERGDSAVYLCASSLYGLNTEAFFGQGTRLTVV.

This chain joins TRBV5-1 and TRBJ2-5, with 8 bases that match TRBD1. Looked up from germline, CDR1 is SGHRS and CDR2 is YFSETQ. This CDR3 comprises 13 residues. V trimming: 4 bases; J trimming: 5 bases; junction bases outside the gene matches: 4. The CDR3 reads CASSHRDRETQYF. The CDR3 DNA reads as TGCGCCAGCAGCCACCGGGACAGGGAGACCCAGTACTTC. Together with reference TRBV5-1 and TRBJ2-5, the CDR3 gives the full variable domain: KAGVTQTPRYLIKTRGQQVTLSCSPISGHRSVSWYQQTPGQGLQFLFEYFSETQRNKGNFPGRFSGRQFSNSRSEMNVSTLELGDSALYLCASSHRDRETQYFGPGTRLLVL.

The V and J genes are TRBV14 and TRBJ1-6, with a possible D match to TRBD1 (5 bases). Between the trimmed V and J ends, which lost 4 bases and 7 bases, there was a span of 11 bases. The CDR3 loop spans 14 amino acids. Germline CDR1 and CDR2: SGHDN and FVKESK. The CDR3 sequence: CASSPGLLNSPLHF. The CDR3 coding sequence is TGTGCCAGCAGCCCGGGACTGCTGAATTCACCCCTCCACTTT.

CDR3 nucleotides: TGTGCCAGCAGCTTTGACACCCCGGGCACTGAAGCTTTCTTT. Translating it yields CASSFDTPGTEAFF. The chain combines TRBV5-4 with TRBJ1-1; no reliable D call. This CDR3 is 14 amino acids long. Trimming pared 2 bases from V and 4 bases from J, leaving 12 bases between. Germline V gene sequence: CDR1 SGHNT, CDR2 YYREEE (reference sequence).

This chain connects TRBV5-1 to TRBJ2-2; D may be TRBD1 or TRBD2 (5 bases each). Germline V gives CDR1 SGHRS, CDR2 YFSETQ. The CDR3 runs to 16 residues. Trimming pared 4 bases from V and 1 base from J, leaving 14 bases between. This chain's CDR3 is CASSQRDAKNTGELFF. The CDR3 DNA follows: TGCGCCAGCAGCCAAAGGGACGCCAAGAACACCGGGGAGCTGTTTTTT.

This clone turned up a few times. The chain combines TRBV6-5 with TRBJ2-7; 7 positions agree with TRBD1. From germline, CDR1 is MNHEY and CDR2 SVGAGI. V lost 8 bases and J lost 3; bases outside the gene matches: 7. This CDR3 contains 13 residues. CDR3 nucleotide sequence: TGTGCCAGCCATGGGGACAGAATCTACGAGCAGTACTTC. This sequence encodes CASHGDRIYEQYF.

The gene calls are TRBV19 and TRBJ2-5; D is possibly TRBD1 (6 bases). CDR1 is LNHDA and CDR2 is SQIVND in the germline V gene (reference sequence). This CDR3 comprises 15 residues. Trimming took off 3 bases at V and 0 bases at J, with 11 bases between the two ends. The CDR3 sequence is CASSMRTAYQETQYF. In DNA form, the CDR3 reads TGTGCCAGTAGTATGAGGACAGCGTACCAAGAGACCCAGTACTTC.

The chain links TRBV5-1 to TRBJ2-5, with D hard to call. The CDR3 runs 14 residues. Trimming took off 0 bases at V and 4 bases at J, with 10 bases between the two ends. The germline CDR1 and CDR2 sequences are SGHRS and YFSETQ. The CDR3 is CASSLVAERETQYF. The DNA for the CDR3 is TGCGCCAGCAGCTTGGTGGCAGAACGAGAGACCCAGTACTTC.

This clone was seen only a few times. One end of the junction varies from germline; a read error may be responsible. This chain uses TRBV5-6 with TRBJ1-2; D is ambiguous. The CDR3 runs 16 residues. Germline CDR1 and CDR2: SGHDT and YYEEEE. CDR3 nucleotides: TGTGCCAGCAGCCCGACCCACGACACGCTCAACTCTGGCTACACCTTC. Its protein is CASSPTHDTLNSGYTF.

The chain couples TRBV7-6 to TRBJ1-2; possible D gene TRBD1, 5 bases. The CDR3 covers 14 residues. V was cut by 1 base and J by 4 bases, with 10 bases left in between. Germline CDR1 is SGHVS and CDR2 is FNYEAQ. CDR3 region: CASSLEEGSYGYTF. The CDR3 DNA follows: TGTGCCAGCAGCTTAGAAGAGGGGTCCTATGGCTACACCTTC.

The V and J genes are TRBV28 and TRBJ2-5; 7 nucleotides match TRBD2. Germline V lookup: CDR1 MDHEN, CDR2 SYDVKM. The CDR3 runs to 15 residues. Losses at the gene ends were 6 bases for V and 5 bases for J; bases not matched to a gene: 12. For the CDR3, the DNA is TGTGCCAGCAGCCGACTAGCAACTACCGGGGAGACCCAGTACTTC. Amino acids: CASSRLATTGETQYF. The whole variable domain, remainder taken from reference TRBV28 and TRBJ2-5, is DVKVTQSSRYLVKRTGEKVFLECVQDMDHENMFWYRQDPGLGLRLIYFSYDVKMKEKGDIPEGYSVSREKKERFSLILESASTNQTSMYLCASSRLATTGETQYFGPGTRLLVL.

The chain recombines TRBV5-1 with TRBJ2-7; 10 positions agree with TRBD2. Losses at the gene ends were 5 bases for V and 6 bases for J; bases not matched to a gene: 11. This CDR3 is built from 15 residues. CDR1 and CDR2 (germline): SGHRS, YFSETQ. This CDR3 reads CASRSAPSGRLEQYF. CDR3 sequence (DNA): TGCGCCAGCAGATCTGCGCCTAGCGGGAGACTCGAGCAGTACTTC.

In regard to this clone: Sequence at one end of the junction differs from germline and may be a read error. The CDR3 region is CASSLTRDSPLDF. CDR3 coding DNA: TGCGCCAGCAGCTTGACCCGGGACAGCCCCCTCGACTTC. The V call is TRBV5-1, the J call TRBJ2-7, with TRBD1 matching 7 bases. The CDR3 has 13 residues. Germline V gene sequence: CDR1 SGHRS, CDR2 YFSETQ.

J is TRBJ1-2 and V is TRBV5-1; D gene unclear. CDR3 size: 15 residues. V lost 3 bases and J lost 6, with 18 bases in between. Germline CDR1 reads SGHRS; CDR2 reads YFSETQ. The CDR3 here is CASSSSSSRSDGYTF. The CDR3, as DNA: TGCGCCAGCAGCTCATCCTCCAGCCGGAGCGATGGCTACACCTTC. Full variable domain (outside the CDR3, taken from reference TRBV5-1 and TRBJ1-2): KAGVTQTPRYLIKTRGQQVTLSCSPISGHRSVSWYQQTPGQGLQFLFEYFSETQRNKGNFPGRFSGRQFSNSRSEMNVSTLELGDSALYLCASSSSSSRSDGYTFGSGTRLTVV.

The chain combines TRBV7-2 with TRBJ2-3; TRBD2 aligns across 12 bases. V shed 5 bases and J 4 bases; nucleotides not matched to a gene: 7. Germline CDR1 reads SGHTA; CDR2 reads FQGNSA. The CDR3 sequence is 16 residues long. CDR3 nucleotides: TGTGCCAGCAGCCCTAGCGGGGGGGGTATTCCAGATACGCAGTATTTT. Translation gives CASSPSGGGIPDTQYF.